This TCR beta chain was found in a study of cytomegalovirus exposure and HLA in healthy donors. Notes on the study in general: Specificity of a few CMV-associated chains for CMV antigens was verified in vitro.

The CDR3 is 14 amino acids. V lost 4 bases and J lost 6, with 17 bases in between. Germline CDR1 reads SGHDT; CDR2 reads YYEEEE. The PCR contained 60 Vbeta and 13 Jbeta primers. The method was immunoSEQ multiplex PCR; TCRdb's version includes in-frame clones alone and lacks a portion of them. The data hold 84,000 or so clones, with 62% observed a single time. With regard to this clone: What it binds is not known.

This rearrangement joins TRBV5-6 to TRBJ2-7, with D tentatively TRBD1 (6 bases). The sequence was collected from a woman aged 25 to 39 in good health and CMV-seropositive. Material: PBMCs. This CDR3 is CASSEPTGIGEQYF. CDR3 nucleotides: TGTGCCAGCAGCGAACCCACAGGGATCGGCGAGCAGTACTTC.